The 21 T cell receptor beta chains reported below all come from one sample, sequenced in a study of early T cells in non-severe SARS-CoV-2 infection. In TCRdb, the 5' RACE reads were re-called with MiXCR into one record per CDR3 protein. The data show tens of thousands of distinct CDR3 sequences, about 19% seen once. The input for sequencing was whole blood, taken at baseline. These receptors came from an adult who was a healthcare worker with PCR-confirmed SARS-CoV-2 infection or an uninfected control (not recorded which).

The sample holds a few counts of this clonotype. The gene calls are TRBV12-3 or TRBV12-4 and TRBJ2-3; no clear D. This CDR3 is built from 12 residues. Deletions cut 5 bases from V and 6 bases from J, with 9 bases between. The CDR3 nucleotides are TGTGCCAGCAGTCCCTTAATGGATACGCAGTATTTT. Its translation: CASSPLMDTQYF.

The chain has TRBV7-9 and TRBJ2-2, with 10 bases matching TRBD1. The germline V gene has CDR1 SEHNR and CDR2 FQNEAQ (reference sequence). After removal of 5 bases from V and 7 bases from J, the junction contained 10 bases not matched to a gene. The CDR3 has 16 amino acids. The CDR3 DNA reads TGTGCCAGCAGCCTTGGACAGGGGGATGGTATCGGGGAGCTGTTTTTT. The encoded protein is CASSLGQGDGIGELFF.

The V and J genes are TRBV5-4 and TRBJ2-7; the D gene is possibly TRBD2 (6 bases). In germline, CDR1 is SGHNT, CDR2 YYREEE (reference sequence). This CDR3 has 16 residues. V dropped 0 bases and J dropped 2 bases, with 15 bases sitting between them. CDR3: CASSLGGGSETYEQYF. CDR3 nucleotides: TGTGCCAGCAGCTTGGGCGGAGGGAGCGAGACCTACGAGCAGTACTTC.

This clonotype occurred a few times. The chain carries TRBV12-3 or TRBV12-4 and TRBJ2-1; 12 bases match TRBD2. CDR3 length: 12 amino acids. V lost 5 bases, J lost 15 bases, and 5 bases stayed unmatched. This chain's CDR3 is CASSPLAGGPFF. The DNA of the CDR3 is TGTGCCAGCAGTCCCCTAGCGGGGGGGCCGTTCTTC.

This clonotype was counted between two and nine times. The chain uses TRBV10-2 and TRBJ1-4; D gene unclear. The germline V gene has CDR1 WSHSY and CDR2 SAAADI. The V gene lost 4 bases and the J gene lost 8 bases, with 11 bases spanning the gap. CDR3 length equals 13 residues. The CDR3 coding sequence is TGCGCCAGCAGTGTCGGAACTGGGGAAAAACTGTTTTTT. It specifies CASSVGTGEKLFF.

This chain uses TRBV4-1 with TRBJ2-7, with 9 bases identical to TRBD1. This CDR3 has 15 amino acids. The junction had 6 bases not matched to a gene; V was cut back by 3 bases and J by 3 bases. Per the germline V gene, CDR1 is MGHRA and CDR2 is YSYEKL. The CDR3 region is CASSQWGQGGYEQYF. CDR3 coding DNA: TGCGCCAGCAGCCAGTGGGGACAGGGAGGCTACGAGCAGTACTTC.

This clonotype was detected many times. The V and J genes are TRBV30 and TRBJ1-3; D is possibly TRBD1 (6 bases). This CDR3 spans 13 amino acids. Germline V gene data show CDR1 as GTSNPN and CDR2 as SVGIG (reference sequence). The V end lost 2 bases, the J end lost 6 bases, and 11 bases lay between the germline ends. The CDR3 DNA sequence: TGTGCCTGGAGTCCGACAGGAGCAAACACCATATATTTT. Translation gives CAWSPTGANTIYF.

The chain has TRBV20-1 and TRBJ2-7, with 13 bases that match TRBD2. CDR1 is DFQATT, CDR2 SNEGSKA, per germline (reference sequence). This CDR3 spans 15 amino acids. Losses at the gene ends were 7 bases for V and 2 bases for J; bases not matched to a gene: 8. In DNA, the CDR3 is TGCAGTGTAACTAGCGGGGGGGTGGGCCCCTACGAGCAGTACTTC. This encodes CSVTSGGVGPYEQYF.

V gene TRBV6-2 or TRBV6-3 combines with J gene TRBJ1-5; D is unresolved. The V gene's germline CDR1 is MNHEY and CDR2 SVGEGT. This CDR3 has 12 residues. Trimming took 5 bases from V and 8 from J, leaving 10 bases between them. This CDR3 reads CASSPTGKPQHF. DNA of the CDR3: TGTGCCAGCAGTCCCACCGGGAAGCCCCAGCATTTT.

This clonotype appeared many times. V usage is TRBV2 and J usage is TRBJ1-1, with 8 bases identical to TRBD1. In germline, CDR1 is SNHLY, CDR2 FYNNEI. The CDR3 has 14 amino acids. J was trimmed by 4 bases and V by 6 bases; bases with no gene match: 7. The CDR3 loop reads CASRPGTGGTEAFF. The CDR3 coding sequence is TGTGCCAGCAGGCCTGGGACAGGAGGCACTGAAGCTTTCTTT.

The CDR3 DNA reads TGTGCCAGCAGCCCAGTTGCCGGGCGCGAGCAGTACTTC. It yields the protein CASSPVAGREQYF. The chain employs TRBV7-6 and TRBJ2-7; D remains ambiguous. The CDR3 runs to 13 residues. Trimming left V 5 bases short and J 6 bases short, with 14 bases between. Germline V lookup: CDR1 SGHVS, CDR2 FNYEAQ.

This clonotype was seen only a few times. J is TRBJ2-2 and V is TRBV6-1; D remains unclear. Germline V gives CDR1 MNHNS, CDR2 SASEGT. The CDR3 is 14 amino acids. V lost 8 bases and J lost 0, with 10 bases in between. The CDR3 DNA reads as TGTGCCAGCCATGTGGCACCGAACACCGGGGAGCTGTTTTTT. Residues: CASHVAPNTGELFF.

V gene TRBV5-1 combines with J gene TRBJ2-1; D is unresolved. This CDR3 contains 14 residues. Between the trimmed V and J ends, which lost 5 bases and 0 bases, there was a span of 9 bases. The germline V gene encodes CDR1 SGHRS and CDR2 YFSETQ. Written as DNA, the CDR3 is TGCGCCAGCAGGTTCGGAAGCTCCTACAATGAGCAGTTCTTC. Translation: CASRFGSSYNEQFF.

This clonotype was observed a handful of times. In DNA form, the CDR3 reads TGTGCCTGGAGTGTAACGACGGTCACAGATACGCAGTATTTT. This sequence encodes CAWSVTTVTDTQYF. The chain joins TRBV30 to TRBJ2-3, with D uncertain. The V and J ends lost 0 bases and 2 bases respectively, with 9 bases between them. The CDR3 runs to 14 residues. Per the germline V gene, CDR1 is GTSNPN and CDR2 is SVGIG (reference sequence).

The sample holds a few counts of this clonotype. The V call is TRBV4-1, the J call TRBJ2-5; tentative D call: TRBD2 (6 bases). Deletions cut 2 bases from V and 5 bases from J, with 9 bases between. The CDR3 has 13 amino acids. Germline loops: CDR1 MGHRA, CDR2 YSYEKL. The CDR3 DNA reads TGCGCCAGCAGCCAACGCGGGGAGGAGACCCAGTACTTC. Its translation: CASSQRGEETQYF.

This clonotype was detected a few times. The chain links TRBV18 to TRBJ1-2, with 9 bases that match TRBD1. CDR1 and CDR2 (germline): KGHSH, LQKENI. The J segment lost 6 bases and the V segment lost 3 bases, leaving 5 bases of the junction unmatched. CDR3 length equals 14 residues. The CDR3 spells CASSPGDRADGYTF. In DNA, the CDR3 is TGTGCCAGCTCACCGGGGGACAGGGCTGATGGCTACACCTTC. The complete variable domain, with remaining parts taken from reference TRBV18 and TRBJ1-2, reads NAGVMQNPRHLVRRRGQEARLRCSPMKGHSHVYWYRQLPEEGLKFMVYLQKENIIDESGMPKERFSAEFPKEGPSILRIQQVVRGDSAAYFCASSPGDRADGYTFGSGTRLTVV.

The chain uses TRBV4-1 and TRBJ1-6, with unresolved D. The V end was cut by 4 bases, the J end by 6 bases, with 10 bases between. This CDR3 has 14 amino acids. Germline V gene lookup returns CDR1 MGHRA and CDR2 YSYEKL. CDR3 in amino acids: CASSRVVGNSPLHF. CDR3 in DNA: TGCGCCAGCAGCCGGGTTGTTGGTAATTCACCCCTCCACTTT.

CDR3 DNA: TGTGCCAGCAGGATCAGGGGAAGGGGTAATGAAAAACTGTTTTTT. Protein: CASRIRGRGNEKLFF. The V gene is TRBV11-2, the J gene TRBJ1-4; D is possibly TRBD1 (6 bases). This CDR3 is 15 amino acids long. Germline V gene sequence: CDR1 SGHAT, CDR2 FQNNGV. V shed 6 bases and J shed 4 bases, with 15 bases lying between them. The full variable domain, with the rest looked up from reference TRBV11-2 and TRBJ1-4, is EAGVAQSPRYKIIEKRQSVAFWCNPISGHATLYWYQQILGQGPKLLIQFQNNGVVDDSQLPKDRFSAERLKGVDSTLKIQPAKLEDSAVYLCASRIRGRGNEKLFFGSGTQLSVL.

This clonotype was seen more than once but under ten times. The chain employs TRBV19 and TRBJ2-5; 7 nucleotides align to TRBD2. Trimming cost V 5 bases and J 4 bases; bases outside gene matches: 4. There are 13 residues in the CDR3. Germline CDR1 is LNHDA and CDR2 is SQIVND (reference sequence). CDR3 region: CASSPRLAETQYF. CDR3 DNA: TGTGCCAGTAGTCCAAGACTAGCAGAGACCCAGTACTTC.

This clonotype has a handful of counts. This rearrangement joins TRBV4-1 to TRBJ1-6, with 9 bases matching TRBD1. The CDR3 contains 15 residues. With 2 bases clipped from V and 9 bases from J, the junction kept 5 bases outside the gene matches. Germline V lookup: CDR1 MGHRA, CDR2 YSYEKL. The DNA of the CDR3 is TGCGCCAGCAGCCAACCGGGACAGGGAGGTTCACCCCTCCACTTT. Its translation is CASSQPGQGGSPLHF.

This clonotype was found a few times. The chain carries TRBV29-1 and TRBJ2-7; weak D call: TRBD1 (5 bases). Between the trimmed V and J ends, which lost 4 bases and 2 bases, there was a span of 12 bases. The germline CDR1 and CDR2 sequences are SQVTM and ANQGSEA. CDR3 length: 13 residues. CDR3 protein: CSVVLDNPYEQYF. The CDR3, as DNA: TGCAGCGTTGTTCTGGACAACCCCTACGAGCAGTACTTC.